Below, one T cell receptor (beta chain) is given with its context. Sequencing used immunoSEQ multiplex PCR; TCRdb keeps in-frame clones, though not all of them. Found here are 400,000 to 550,000 clones, 87% of them singletons; the top ten hold around 1.8%. Germline CDR1 and CDR2: MNHNS and SASEGT. The CDR3 consists of 12 residues. Trimming cost V 6 bases and J 7 bases, with 12 bases left between them. Recruitment covered under 25 US areas and drew participants whose ages spanned roughly 18 to 100 years. Participants' own reports of clinical history determined their cohort assignment. This sample was taken from a study of blood T cell repertoires in COVID-19. Background on the study: Both acute and convalescent COVID-19 samples were obtained from the United States, Italy and Spain.

The chain is built from TRBV6-1 and TRBJ1-1, with a possible D match to TRBD1 (5 bases). Sequenced sample: PBMCs or T cells enriched from blood (not recorded which). The receptor comes from a woman aged 18-30 years with acute COVID-19. DNA for the CDR3: TGTGCCAGCAGCAACGACGGGGGTGAAGCTTTCTTT. Translating gives CASSNDGGEAFF.